This T cell receptor beta chain was sequenced during a study of control samples from healthy donors and cancer patients. Data came from immunoSEQ multiplex PCR; TCRdb stores just in-frame clones and leaves some out. The data hold approximately 79,000 clones, with approximately 90% observed a single time. V shed 2 bases and J 4 bases; nucleotides not matched to a gene: 7. This CDR3 contains 15 residues. CDR1 and CDR2 (germline): MRHNA, SNTAGT. The sample taken for sequencing was blood. The receptor's source is a man aged 50-59 years in good health. The rearrangement uses TRBV6-4 and TRBJ1-1, with TRBD1 matching over 7 bases. CDR3 residues: CASSDPRGGGTEAFF. CDR3 nucleotide sequence: TGTGCCAGCAGTGACCCGCGAGGGGGCGGCACTGAAGCTTTCTTT.